Each of the 19 T cell receptor beta chains below was sequenced from the same sample in a study of T cell repertoires in cytomegalovirus infection. TCRdb analysed the reads with MiXCR anew, one entry per CDR3 protein. The table records roughly 34,000 distinct CDR3 sequences, roughly 49% of them present only once. The antigens these receptors bind are not known. Sequencing used CD8+ T cells from cultured PBMCs, obtained from culture after CMV antigen stimulation. These receptors were obtained from a human donor in good health (CMV status not recorded). Some clones in this sample may be carry-over from other donors' samples.

The chain uses TRBV4-1 and TRBJ1-5; D call uncertain. The germline V gene encodes CDR1 MGHRA and CDR2 YSYEKL. This CDR3 contains 13 residues. The V gene lost 4 bases and the J gene lost 0 bases, with 4 bases spanning the gap. The CDR3 loop reads CASSRSSNQPQHF. The CDR3 DNA follows: TGCGCCAGCAGCCGTAGTAGCAATCAGCCCCAGCATTTT.

This clonotype was observed a few times. This chain uses TRBV19 with TRBJ1-1; D unclear. The CDR3 is made up of 12 amino acids. V lost 7 bases to trimming and J lost 3 bases, with 9 bases between them. Germline CDR1 and CDR2: LNHDA and SQIVND (reference sequence). CDR3 in DNA: TGTGCCAGTAAGGCAGGTTACACTGAAGCTTTCTTT. As protein: CASKAGYTEAFF.

This clonotype was counted only a few times. The CDR3 reads CASSIKEAQDRYGYTF. In DNA form, the CDR3 reads TGTGCCAGTAGTATAAAGGAGGCACAGGATCGCTATGGCTACACCTTC. This sequence joins TRBV19 and TRBJ1-2; D may be TRBD1 (5 bases). Trimming removed 2 bases at V and 4 bases at J, with 17 bases between. This CDR3 contains 16 residues. In germline, CDR1 is LNHDA, CDR2 SQIVND (reference sequence). Filled out from reference TRBV19 and TRBJ1-2, the complete variable domain reads DGGITQSPKYLFRKEGQNVTLSCEQNLNHDAMYWYRQDPGQGLRLIYYSQIVNDFQKGDIAEGYSVSREKKESFPLTVTSAQKNPTAFYLCASSIKEAQDRYGYTFGSGTRLTVV.

The CDR3 loop is CAISESASGSYEQYF. As DNA, the CDR3 is TGTGCCATCAGTGAGTCTGCTAGCGGGAGTTACGAGCAGTACTTC. This chain uses TRBV10-3 with TRBJ2-7; 10 bases are a match to TRBD2. This CDR3 comprises 15 residues. The ends lost 0 bases at V and 4 bases at J; junction bases unmatched: 3. The germline V gene encodes CDR1 ENHRY and CDR2 SYGVKD.

This clonotype was seen repeatedly, ten times or more. The chain employs TRBV28 and TRBJ2-5, with D possibly TRBD1 on 6 matching bases. Trimming pared 3 bases from V and 9 bases from J, leaving 29 bases between. The germline gives CDR1 MDHEN, CDR2 SYDVKM. This CDR3 has 18 amino acids. The CDR3 protein is CASSFPTVTGRLNRAQYF. In DNA, the CDR3 is TGTGCCAGCAGTTTCCCCACAGTTACAGGGCGACTGAATCGGGCCCAGTACTTC.

The chain carries TRBV20-1 and TRBJ2-2, with a weak D call TRBD2 (6 bases). V was clipped by 2 bases and J by 2 bases, with 15 bases between them. The CDR3 spans 16 residues. Germline CDR1 reads DFQATT; CDR2 reads SNEGSKA (reference sequence). The CDR3 region is CSARPRTIANTGELFF. Written as DNA, the CDR3 is TGCAGTGCTAGACCCCGGACTATCGCCAACACCGGGGAGCTGTTTTTT.

The rearrangement links TRBV9 to TRBJ2-7, with 8 bases aligning to TRBD1. The V and J ends lost 4 bases and 3 bases, in that order; junction bases with no gene match: 9. The CDR3 sequence is 15 residues long. Germline CDR1 is SGDLS and CDR2 is YYNGEE. CDR3 amino acids: CASSRRQGPFYEQYF. The CDR3 nucleotides read TGTGCCAGCAGCCGTAGACAGGGGCCCTTCTACGAGCAGTACTTC. Complete variable domain (other parts from reference TRBV9 and TRBJ2-7): DSGVTQTPKHLITATGQRVTLRCSPRSGDLSVYWYQQSLDQGLQFLIQYYNGEERAKGNILERFSAQQFPDLHSELNLSSLELGDSALYFCASSRRQGPFYEQYFGPGTRLTVT.

This clonotype appeared a few times. The chain employs TRBV7-2 and TRBJ2-5; D is tentatively TRBD1 or TRBD2 (5 bases each). The CDR3 covers 15 residues. V lost 4 bases and J 1 base, leaving 13 bases between the germline ends. Germline CDR1 reads SGHTA; CDR2 reads FQGNSA. The CDR3 region is CASSSYTGPQETQYF. CDR3 sequence (DNA): TGTGCCAGCAGCTCCTATACGGGGCCCCAAGAGACCCAGTACTTC.

This clonotype was counted between two and nine times. For the CDR3, the DNA is TGTGCCAGTAGTATTCGGTCAGATACGCAGTATTTT. It encodes CASSIRSDTQYF. This sequence joins TRBV19 and TRBJ2-3; D is undetermined. Trimming removed 3 bases from V and 4 bases from J, with 5 bases in between. CDR1 and CDR2 from the germline V gene are LNHDA and SQIVND (reference sequence). This CDR3 is 12 amino acids long.

This clonotype was observed once. This rearrangement joins TRBV11-2 to TRBJ2-3; 10 nucleotides align to TRBD2. CDR3 size: 16 residues. V shed 0 bases and J 7 bases; nucleotides not matched to a gene: 7. Looked up from germline, CDR1 is SGHAT and CDR2 is FQNNGV. The DNA of the CDR3 is TGTGCCAGCAGCTTAGACGGAAGCGGGGGGGCTTATACGCAGTATTTT. Its translation is CASSLDGSGGAYTQYF.

The sample holds a few counts of this clonotype. The CDR3: CASSFLLADQETQYF. CDR3 DNA: TGTGCCAGCAGCTTTCTACTAGCGGACCAAGAGACCCAGTACTTC. The gene calls are TRBV7-4 and TRBJ2-5; TRBD2 agrees at 8 bases. V lost 3 bases, J lost 0 bases, and 3 bases stayed unmatched. This CDR3 comprises 15 residues. The germline CDR1 and CDR2 sequences are SGHVT and SQSDAQ.

This clonotype was counted a few times. The gene calls are TRBV28 and TRBJ1-6, with unresolved D. The germline CDR1 and CDR2 sequences are MDHEN and SYDVKM. The CDR3 contains 11 residues. V lost 2 bases, J lost 8 bases, and 1 base lay in between. The CDR3 loop reads CASSLHSPLHF. The CDR3 bases are TGTGCCAGCAGTTTACATTCACCCCTCCACTTT.

CDR3 amino acids: CASSDKRGGRTTDTQYF. The CDR3 DNA reads TGCGCCAGCAGTGACAAGCGGGGGGGCCGAACCACAGATACGCAGTATTTT. The chain employs TRBV10-2 and TRBJ2-3; 10 bases match TRBD2. The germline gives CDR1 WSHSY, CDR2 SAAADI. V lost 3 bases and J lost 2; bases outside the gene matches: 8. CDR3 length: 17 amino acids.

The genes are TRBV6-5 and TRBJ1-1; D is ambiguous. Between the trimmed V and J ends, which lost 6 bases and 1 base, there was a span of 12 bases. The CDR3 has 14 residues. Germline CDR1 MNHEY, CDR2 SVGAGI. The CDR3 sequence is CASSPITSNTEAFF. CDR3 nucleotide sequence: TGTGCCAGCAGCCCCATCACTTCGAACACTGAAGCTTTCTTT.

This chain uses TRBV7-8 with TRBJ2-7; TRBD2 agrees at 7 bases. The junction had 5 bases not matched to a gene; V was cut back by 6 bases and J by 0 bases. In germline, CDR1 is SGHVS, CDR2 FQNEAQ. CDR3 length: 14 amino acids. The CDR3 DNA sequence: TGTGCCAGCAGAGCGGGGTATAGCTCCTACGAGCAGTACTTC. Amino acids: CASRAGYSSYEQYF.

V is TRBV19 and J is TRBJ2-7; TRBD1 might be the D (6 bases). The V gene lost 6 bases and the J gene lost 1 base, with 22 bases spanning the gap. The CDR3 is 17 residues long. Germline CDR1 is LNHDA and CDR2 is SQIVND (reference sequence). This CDR3 reads CASSLQLSRTASYEQYF. CDR3 DNA: TGTGCCAGTAGCCTCCAACTCTCCAGGACAGCTTCCTACGAGCAGTACTTC.

This chain uses TRBV27 with TRBJ1-5; 7 bases fit TRBD1. CDR1 is MNHEY, CDR2 SMNVEV, per germline (reference sequence). The CDR3 contains 14 residues. The ends lost 6 bases at V and 2 bases at J; junction bases unmatched: 4. CDR3 sequence (DNA): TGTGCCAGCAGCTTAGGGGGCGGCAATCAGCCCCAGCATTTT. Its translation: CASSLGGGNQPQHF.

Here the CDR3 DNA reads TGTGCTAGTGGTTTGGTTGTCGGTTATGCAACTAATGAAAAACTGTTTTTT. As protein: CASGLVVGYATNEKLFF. V is TRBV12-5 and J is TRBJ1-4, with D uncertain. From germline, CDR1 is LGHNT and CDR2 FRNRAP. CDR3 length: 17 amino acids. Deletions cut 0 bases from V and 0 bases from J, with 11 bases between.

This clonotype was counted ten times or more. The gene calls are TRBV7-3 and TRBJ2-1; the D call may be TRBD1 or TRBD2 (5 bases each). Germline V gene lookup returns CDR1 SGHTA and CDR2 FQGTGA. V lost 5 bases and J lost 8, with 16 bases in between. CDR3 length: 14 amino acids. This chain's CDR3 is CASSAGTSTDEQFF. The DNA of the CDR3 is TGTGCCAGCAGCGCCGGGACCAGCACCGATGAGCAGTTCTTC.